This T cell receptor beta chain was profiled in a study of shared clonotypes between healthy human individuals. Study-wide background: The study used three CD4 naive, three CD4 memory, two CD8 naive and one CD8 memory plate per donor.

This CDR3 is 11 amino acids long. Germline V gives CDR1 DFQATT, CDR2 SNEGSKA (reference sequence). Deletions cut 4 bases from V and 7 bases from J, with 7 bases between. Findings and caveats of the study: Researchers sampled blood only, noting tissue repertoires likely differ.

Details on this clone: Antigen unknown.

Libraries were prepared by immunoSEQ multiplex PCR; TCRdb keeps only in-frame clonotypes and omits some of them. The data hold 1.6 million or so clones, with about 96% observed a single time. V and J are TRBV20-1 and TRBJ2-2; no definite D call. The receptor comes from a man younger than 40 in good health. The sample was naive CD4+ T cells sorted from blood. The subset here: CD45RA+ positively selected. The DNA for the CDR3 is TGCAGTGCTATGGTGAACGGGGAGCTGTTTTTT. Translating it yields CSAMVNGELFF.